This TCR beta chain is drawn from a study of graft-versus-host responses after intestinal transplantation. At the level of the study: Each patient got anti-thymocyte globulin induction, then tacrolimus and steroids for about 3 years. Study-wide results and caveats: High graft-versus-host to host-versus-graft clonal ratios were seen in allografts of patients with graft-donor T cell macrochimerism.

The CDR3 length is 13 residues. Between the trimmed V and J ends, which lost 2 bases and 9 bases, there was a span of 11 bases. Germline V gives CDR1 SEHNR, CDR2 FQNEAQ (reference sequence). The assay was immunoSEQ multiplex PCR, and TCRdb's table has in-frame clones only and misses some. The data hold more than 95,000 clones, with roughly 93% observed a single time. Turning to this clone: The antigen remains undetermined.

The TCR originated in a human donor who received an intestinal transplant. The chain links TRBV7-9 to TRBJ2-1; unclear D gene. The sample here was unstimulated CD8+ T cells sorted from spleen or lymph node cells, taken before intestinal transplant. The CDR3 DNA reads TGTGCCAGCAGCTTATCCGAGATGTTTGAGCAGTTCTTC. It specifies CASSLSEMFEQFF.